A selection of T cell receptor beta chains follows, all from one sample in a study of blood T cell repertoires in COVID-19. The data were produced by immunoSEQ multiplex PCR, yet TCRdb's version contains in-frame clones alone and is incomplete. The table has tens of thousands of clones, about 79% seen once. The source material was peripheral blood. All receptors come from a woman aged 60-75 years with acute or convalescent COVID-19. Each CDR3 is given with its conserved first and last residue. A D gene is named only where the DNA matches it firmly. Not all rows give a size; the values are once, few, many and, for expanded clones, a class.

TRBD1	NA	TRBV19	TRBJ1-2	CASTYEGAHGYTF	TGTGCCAGTACTTACGAGGGGGCTCATGGCTACACCTTC
TRBD1	NA	TRBV20-1	TRBJ1-5	CSASKDRGSFHPTSNQPQHF	TGCAGTGCTAGTAAGGACAGGGGGTCCTTTCATCCTACTAGCAATCAGCCCCAGCATTTT
TRBD1	NA	TRBV29-1	TRBJ1-2	CSAGQGGGYTF	TGCAGCGCCGGACAGGGAGGTGGCTACACCTTC
NA	NA	TRBV28	TRBJ1-3	CASSPPGHNSGNTIYF	TGTGCCAGCAGTCCCCCGGGACATAACTCTGGAAACACCATATATTTT
TRBD2	NA	TRBV6-6	TRBJ2-5	CASSYLSSGKTQYF	TGTGCCAGCAGTTACTTGTCTAGCGGAAAGACCCAGTACTTC
NA	NA	TRBV6-1	TRBJ1-4	CASSEGGGGEKLFF	TGTGCCAGCAGTGAAGGGGGCGGCGGTGAAAAACTGTTTTTT
TRBD2	NA	TRBV6-5	TRBJ2-5	CASRLAGLQETQYF	TGTGCCAGCCGGCTAGCGGGGCTCCAAGAGACCCAGTACTTC
TRBD1	NA	TRBV3-1/TRBV3-2	TRBJ1-1	CASSHRPGTGNTEAFF	TGTGCCAGCAGCCATCGTCCCGGGACAGGGAACACTGAAGCTTTCTTT
NA	few	TRBV11-2	TRBJ2-5	CASSLIQGQETQYF	TGTGCCAGCAGCTTAATACAGGGCCAAGAGACCCAGTACTTC
NA	NA	TRBV20-1	TRBJ2-7	CSATRGYEQYF	TGCAGTGCTACTCGGGGCTACGAGCAGTACTTC
NA	NA	TRBV18	TRBJ1-1	CASSPDSGNTEAFF	TGTGCCAGCTCACCAGATTCGGGAAACACTGAAGCTTTCTTT
NA	once	TRBV6-5	TRBJ2-1	CASSEGPTLDEQFF	TGTGCCAGCTCGGAGGGGCCCACCTTGGATGAGCAGTTCTTC
NA	NA	TRBV5-6	TRBJ2-3	CASSLVGALTTDTQYF	TGTGCCAGCAGCTTGGTGGGGGCCCTGACCACAGATACGCAGTATTTT
TRBD1	NA	TRBV6-6	TRBJ2-1	CASSAPGQGANEQFF	TGTGCCAGCAGCGCCCCGGGACAGGGGGCAAATGAGCAGTTCTTC
TRBD2	NA	TRBV3-1/TRBV3-2	TRBJ2-1	CASSPPAGGTGDEQFF	TGTGCCAGCAGCCCCCCAGCGGGGGGTACCGGGGATGAGCAGTTCTTC
NA	NA	TRBV19	TRBJ2-5	CASSLTPRRVHQETQYF	TGTGCCAGTAGTCTAACCCCGCGGCGGGTACACCAAGAGACCCAGTACTTC
TRBD1	NA	TRBV6-5	TRBJ2-1	CATLADRSNEQFF	TGTGCCACCTTGGCGGACAGGTCCAATGAGCAGTTCTTC
TRBD2	NA	TRBV5-1	TRBJ2-3	CASRPSGGSDTQYF	TGCGCCAGCAGACCTAGCGGGGGTTCGGATACGCAGTATTTT
NA	few	TRBV18	TRBJ1-5	CASSPDRSSQPQHF	TGTGCCAGCTCACCCGACAGGAGTTCTCAGCCCCAGCATTTT
NA	NA	TRBV5-6	TRBJ1-2	CASSLGRQGYGYTF	TGTGCCAGCAGCTTGGGGCGGCAGGGATATGGCTACACCTTC
NA	NA	TRBV6-6	TRBJ2-3	CASSSTTVPSTDTQYF	TGTGCCAGCAGTTCAACGACAGTACCTAGCACAGATACGCAGTATTTT
NA	few	TRBV15	TRBJ1-2	CATSRDRLGGYTF	TGTGCCACCAGCAGAGATCGGTTGGGCGGCTACACCTTC
NA	few	TRBV2	TRBJ1-6	CASRKTESSYNSPLHF	TGTGCCAGCAGAAAGACTGAGAGCTCCTATAATTCACCCCTCCACTTT
NA	NA	TRBV12-3/TRBV12-4	TRBJ1-6	CASSSRVDSPLHF	TGTGCCAGCAGTTCCAGGGTCGATTCACCCCTCCACTTT
TRBD2	NA	TRBV6-1	TRBJ2-2	CASSEAIGGWANTGELFF	TGTGCCAGCAGTGAAGCGATCGGGGGGTGGGCGAACACCGGGGAGCTGTTTTTT
NA	NA	TRBV2	TRBJ2-5	CASSSQGGETQYF	TGTGCCAGCAGTTCACAGGGTGGAGAGACCCAGTACTTC
NA	NA	TRBV29-1	TRBJ1-1	CSVDGGGAFF	TGCAGCGTTGACGGTGGAGGAGCTTTCTTT
TRBD1	NA	TRBV27	TRBJ1-5	CASSPGQEYQPQHF	TGTGCCAGCAGTCCGGGACAGGAGTATCAGCCCCAGCATTTT
NA	NA	TRBV3-1/TRBV3-2	TRBJ1-2	CASSQDRGHHF	TGTGCCAGCAGCCAAGATAGGGGACACCACTTC
NA	once	TRBV7-8	TRBJ1-2	CASSLGGTNYGYTF	TGTGCCAGCAGCTTGGGGGGGACAAACTATGGCTACACCTTC
TRBD2	NA	TRBV19	TRBJ2-3	CASSNQPGLAMADTQYF	TGTGCCAGTAGTAATCAGCCGGGACTAGCCATGGCAGATACGCAGTATTTT
TRBD1	NA	TRBV6-5	TRBJ2-7	CATAPGTGSVSEQYF	TGTGCCACCGCCCCGGGGACAGGGTCGGTTTCCGAGCAGTACTTC
NA	NA	TRBV6-5	TRBJ2-3	CASTDSWRGLDTQYF	TGTGCCAGCACCGACTCGTGGCGGGGCCTGGATACGCAGTATTTT